Sequencing of this T cell receptor beta chain was carried out in a study of vaccination effects on CD4 cells after COVID-19. Whole-study results and caveats: The study had few convalescent patients and no early post-infection timepoints. Researchers report that only 1 of 255 vaccine-induced clones in healthy vaccinees cross-reacted with common cold coronaviruses.

The CDR3 extends over 11 amino acids. CDR1 SGDLS and CDR2 YYNGEE come from the germline V gene. The V end lost 5 bases, the J end lost 7 bases, and 4 bases lay between the germline ends. Prior to sequencing, the ViraFEST assay stimulated PBMC with viral peptide pools, which expanded the antigen-specific CD4+ T cells. Cells that had been cultured for 9 to 10 days were the source of isolated CD4+ T cells. Two-dose vaccination with either BNT162b2 or mRNA-1273 was given to the participants. Sequenced by immunoSEQ multiplex PCR; TCRdb stores in-frame clones only, minus some. The profile shows 20,000 to 30,000 clones, under 85% of them singletons. In regard to this clone: Its antigen is not known.

This TCR was sampled from a human donor who received a COVID-19 vaccine. The chain is built from TRBV9 and TRBJ1-6, with D unclear. The material sequenced was CD4+ T cells from PBMCs cultured with HCoV-NL63 spike peptides, taken after COVID-19 vaccination. The CDR3 DNA reads TGTGCCAGCAGGGACAATTCACCCCTCCACTTT. The encoded protein is CASRDNSPLHF. The variable domain in full, with the rest retrieved from reference TRBV9 and TRBJ1-6, is DSGVTQTPKHLITATGQRVTLRCSPRSGDLSVYWYQQSLDQGLQFLIQYYNGEERAKGNILERFSAQQFPDLHSELNLSSLELGDSALYFCASRDNSPLHFGNGTRLTVT.